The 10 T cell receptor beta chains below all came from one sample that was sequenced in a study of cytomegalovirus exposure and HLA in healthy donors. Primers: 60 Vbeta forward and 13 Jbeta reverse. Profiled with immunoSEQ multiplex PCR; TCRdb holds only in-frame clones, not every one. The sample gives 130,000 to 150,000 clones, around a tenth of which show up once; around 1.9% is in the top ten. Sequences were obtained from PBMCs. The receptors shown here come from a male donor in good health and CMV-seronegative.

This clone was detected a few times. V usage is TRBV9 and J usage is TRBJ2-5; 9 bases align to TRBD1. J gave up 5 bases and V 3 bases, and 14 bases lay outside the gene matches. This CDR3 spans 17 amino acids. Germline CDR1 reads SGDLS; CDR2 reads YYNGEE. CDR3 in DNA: TGTGCCAGCAGCGCATCCGCCGGGACAGGGTTAGGGGAGACCCAGTACTTC. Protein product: CASSASAGTGLGETQYF.

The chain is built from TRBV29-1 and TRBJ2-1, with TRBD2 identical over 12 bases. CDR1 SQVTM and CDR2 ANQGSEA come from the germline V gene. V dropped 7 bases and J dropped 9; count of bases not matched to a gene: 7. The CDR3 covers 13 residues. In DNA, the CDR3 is TGCAGCGCCTTCCCGGGACTAGCGGGTGAGCAGTTCTTC. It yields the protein CSAFPGLAGEQFF.

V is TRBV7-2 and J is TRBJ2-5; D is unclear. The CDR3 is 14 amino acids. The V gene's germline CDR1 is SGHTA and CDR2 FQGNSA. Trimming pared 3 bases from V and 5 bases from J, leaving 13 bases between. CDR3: CASSFYSRRETQYF. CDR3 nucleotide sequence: TGTGCCAGCAGCTTCTATTCCCGCCGGGAGACCCAGTACTTC.

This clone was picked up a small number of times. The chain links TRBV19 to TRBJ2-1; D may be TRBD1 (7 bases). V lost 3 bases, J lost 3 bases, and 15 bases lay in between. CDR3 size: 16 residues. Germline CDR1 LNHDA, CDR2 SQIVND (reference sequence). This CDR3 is CASSIWRRGLYNEQFF. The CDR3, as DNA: TGTGCCAGTAGTATTTGGCGGAGGGGGCTCTACAATGAGCAGTTCTTC.

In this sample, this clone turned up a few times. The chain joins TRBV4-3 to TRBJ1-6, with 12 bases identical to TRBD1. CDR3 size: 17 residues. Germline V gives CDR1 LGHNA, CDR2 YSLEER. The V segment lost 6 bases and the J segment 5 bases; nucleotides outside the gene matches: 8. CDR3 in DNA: TGCGCCAGCAGTCAGTCGGGACAGGGGGCGAATAATTCACCCCTCCACTTT. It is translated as CASSQSGQGANNSPLHF.

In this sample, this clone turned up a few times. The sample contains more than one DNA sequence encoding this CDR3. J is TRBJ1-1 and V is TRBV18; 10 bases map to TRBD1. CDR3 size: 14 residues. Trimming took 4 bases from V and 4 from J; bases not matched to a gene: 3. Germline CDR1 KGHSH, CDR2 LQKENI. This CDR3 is CASSRGQGGTEAFF. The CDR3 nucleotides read TGTGCCAGCTCACGTGGACAGGGGGGCACTGAAGCTTTCTTT.

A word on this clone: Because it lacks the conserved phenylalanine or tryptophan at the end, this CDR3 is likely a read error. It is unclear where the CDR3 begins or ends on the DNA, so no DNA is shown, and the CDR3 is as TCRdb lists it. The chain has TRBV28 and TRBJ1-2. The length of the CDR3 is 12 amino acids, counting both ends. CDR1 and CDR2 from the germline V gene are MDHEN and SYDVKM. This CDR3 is CASSSSPGLRRL.

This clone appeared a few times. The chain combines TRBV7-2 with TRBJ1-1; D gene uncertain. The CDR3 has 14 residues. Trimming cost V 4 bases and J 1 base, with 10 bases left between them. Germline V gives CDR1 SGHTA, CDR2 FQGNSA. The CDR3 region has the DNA TGTGCCAGCAGCTCCGCCGGGAAGAACACTGAAGCTTTCTTT. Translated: CASSSAGKNTEAFF.

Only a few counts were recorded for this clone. For the CDR3, the DNA is TGCGCCAGCAGCTTGGCGACAGGGGACGGAGGAAACACCATATATTTT. Translated: CASSLATGDGGNTIYF. The gene calls are TRBV5-1 and TRBJ1-3; 8 positions match TRBD1. Trimming at V came to 0 bases and at J to 4 bases, leaving 6 bases not matched to a gene. This CDR3 region has 16 residues. CDR1 SGHRS and CDR2 YFSETQ come from the germline V gene.

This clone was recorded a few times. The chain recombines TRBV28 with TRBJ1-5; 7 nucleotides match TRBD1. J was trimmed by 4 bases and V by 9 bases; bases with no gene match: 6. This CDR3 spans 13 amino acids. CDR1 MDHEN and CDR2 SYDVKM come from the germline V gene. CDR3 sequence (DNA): TGTGCCAGTCACAGACAGGGAAATCAGCCCCAGCATTTT. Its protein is CASHRQGNQPQHF.